This T cell receptor beta chain was captured by sequencing in a study of T cell responses to AZD1222 COVID-19 vaccine. Study-level information: Second-dose intervals near 4 or 12 weeks were combined. Overall study findings and caveats: Possibly, clonal diversity was underestimated; donors were largely white British and included more females. Regions 160-218 and 743-854 dominated among vaccine-associated CD4 TCRs spanning spike.

Libraries were prepared by immunoSEQ multiplex PCR; TCRdb keeps only in-frame clonotypes and omits some of them. The sample gives approximately 100,000 clones, roughly 92% of which show up once; approximately 4.2% is in the top ten. The germline gives CDR1 KGHDR, CDR2 SFDVKD. V lost 2 bases to trimming and J lost 2 bases, with 11 bases between them. The CDR3 has 15 residues. A remark on this clone: Its antigen is as yet unknown.

This sample comprised peripheral blood, obtained on day 0 of AZD1222 vaccination. The genes are TRBV24-1 and TRBJ1-2; D not certain. The TCR comes from an adult in good health. The CDR3 DNA sequence: TGTGCCACCAGTGATTACGGGGTGGGCAACTATGGCTACACCTTC. Protein sequence: CATSDYGVGNYGYTF.